This T cell receptor (beta chain) was recorded in a study of regulatory T cells in long-lasting Graves disease. Study in general: The study enrolled newly diagnosed Graves' patients on antithyroid drugs under 3 months.

Per germline, CDR1 MNHEY and CDR2 SMNVEV (reference sequence). CDR3 length: 17 residues. V lost 6 bases and J 0 bases, leaving 20 bases between the germline ends. With iRepertoire HTBI primers and Arm-PCR of CDR3 regions, TCR beta libraries were built. TCRdb itself ran the multiplex PCR reads through MiXCR, one entry per CDR3 protein. The data show about 540,000 distinct CDR3 sequences, about 13% seen once. Findings of the study overall: Persistent disease showed a preference for TRBV28, TRBJ1-2 and TRBJ2-5.

Time point noted: newly diagnosed GD, antithyroid drugs for less than 3 months. PBMC-extracted RNA yielded the TCR library. Patients were enrolled at an endocrinology department in Xi'an, China. This clonotype was counted between two and nine times. Its antigen is currently unknown. The sample was also linked to a second study, of T cells in Graves' hyperthyroidism and ophthalmopathy. Per that study: Diagnosis rested on symptoms, serum thyroxine and TRAb, thyroid ultrasound, and orbital computed tomography.

This TCR came from a man aged 25-45 years with Graves disease. The material sequenced was peripheral blood mononuclear cells (PBMCs), taken at new diagnosis, from a patient treated with antithyroid drugs. The chain is built from TRBV27 and TRBJ1-2; unclear D gene. Here the CDR3 reads CASSLKPGREPNYGYTF. CDR3 bases: TGTGCCAGCAGCCTAAAGCCCGGGAGGGAGCCTAACTATGGCTACACCTTC.